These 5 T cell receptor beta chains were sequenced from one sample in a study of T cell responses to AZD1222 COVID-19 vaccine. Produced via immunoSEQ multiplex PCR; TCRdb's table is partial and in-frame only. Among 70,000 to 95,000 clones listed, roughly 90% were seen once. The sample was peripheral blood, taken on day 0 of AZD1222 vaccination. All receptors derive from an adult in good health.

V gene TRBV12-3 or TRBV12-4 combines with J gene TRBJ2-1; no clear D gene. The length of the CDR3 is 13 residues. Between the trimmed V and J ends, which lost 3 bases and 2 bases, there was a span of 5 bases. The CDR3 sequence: CASSFRTYNEQFF. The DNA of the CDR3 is TGTGCCAGCAGTTTTCGTACCTACAATGAGCAGTTCTTC.

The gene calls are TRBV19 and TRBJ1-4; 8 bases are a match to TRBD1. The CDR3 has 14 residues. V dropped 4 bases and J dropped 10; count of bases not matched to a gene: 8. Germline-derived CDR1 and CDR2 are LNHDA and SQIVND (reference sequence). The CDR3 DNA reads TGTGCCAGTAGTAACCAGGGGGCGCGGGGAAAACTGTTTTTT. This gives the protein CASSNQGARGKLFF.

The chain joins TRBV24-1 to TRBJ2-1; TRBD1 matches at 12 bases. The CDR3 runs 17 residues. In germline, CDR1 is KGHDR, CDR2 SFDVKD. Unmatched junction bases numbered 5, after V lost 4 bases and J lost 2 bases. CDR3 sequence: CATSDLGTGGPYNEQFF. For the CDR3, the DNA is TGTGCCACCAGTGACCTGGGGACAGGGGGCCCCTACAATGAGCAGTTCTTC.

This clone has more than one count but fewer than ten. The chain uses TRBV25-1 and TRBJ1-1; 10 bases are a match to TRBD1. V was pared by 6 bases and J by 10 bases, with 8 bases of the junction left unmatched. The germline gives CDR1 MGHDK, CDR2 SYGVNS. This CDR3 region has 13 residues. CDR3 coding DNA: TGTGCCAGCAGCTCGGGACAGGGGCTTCGAGCTTTCTTT. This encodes CASSSGQGLRAFF.

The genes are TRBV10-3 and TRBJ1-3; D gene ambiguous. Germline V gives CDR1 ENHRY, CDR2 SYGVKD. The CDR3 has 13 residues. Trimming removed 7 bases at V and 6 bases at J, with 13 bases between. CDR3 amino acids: CAINQGIVNTIYF. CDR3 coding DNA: TGTGCCATCAATCAAGGGATTGTAAACACCATATATTTT.